A single sample gave rise to the 22 T cell receptor beta chains below, sequenced in a study of blood T cell repertoires in COVID-19. Some clones are missing from TCRdb's copy, which holds only in-frame ones; the method was immunoSEQ multiplex PCR. The sample has 150,000 to 200,000 clones, over 75% seen once; the top ten hold about 6.6%. Material for sequencing was PBMCs or T cells enriched from blood (not recorded which). All receptors come from a woman between 45 and 60 years old who had recovered from COVID-19.

This chain links TRBV5-1 with TRBJ2-3, with 8 bases aligning to TRBD2. From germline, CDR1 is SGHRS and CDR2 YFSETQ. The CDR3 totals 15 residues. V was clipped by 2 bases and J by 1 base; unmatched bases: 3. Here the CDR3 DNA reads TGCGCCAGCAGCTTTAGCGGGGCCGGCACAGATACGCAGTATTTT. Translation gives CASSFSGAGTDTQYF.

J is TRBJ1-5 and V is TRBV30; the match to TRBD1 covers 11 bases. There are 16 residues in the CDR3. Germline V gene sequence: CDR1 GTSNPN, CDR2 SVGIG (reference sequence). Trimming cost V 1 base and J 6 bases; bases outside gene matches: 8. CDR3 residues: CAWSAPGTGGFQPQHF. The CDR3 DNA follows: TGTGCCTGGAGTGCGCCCGGGACAGGGGGGTTTCAGCCCCAGCATTTT.

This chain joins TRBV15 and TRBJ1-2; 12 bases align to TRBD1. The V gene end was trimmed by 3 bases and the J gene end by 4 bases; junction bases not matched to a gene: 9. Germline V lookup: CDR1 LNHNV, CDR2 YYDKDF (reference sequence). The CDR3 is 17 residues long. CDR3 DNA sequence: TGTGCCACCAGCAGCCCGGGACAGGGGGCGCGGGGCTATGGCTACACCTTC. Residues: CATSSPGQGARGYGYTF.

The chain combines TRBV9 with TRBJ1-2, with D tentatively TRBD1 (6 bases). Trimming pared 4 bases from V and 5 bases from J, leaving 18 bases between. CDR3 length: 15 residues. From germline, CDR1 is SGDLS and CDR2 YYNGEE. CDR3 sequence reads: CASSHSRTDSYGYTF. CDR3 DNA sequence: TGTGCCAGCAGCCATTCGCGGACAGATTCTTATGGCTACACCTTC.

The chain joins TRBV11-2 to TRBJ2-2; D perhaps matches TRBD2 (6 bases). The germline V gene has CDR1 SGHAT and CDR2 FQNNGV. This CDR3 is 14 amino acids long. V dropped 2 bases and J dropped 6 bases, with 10 bases sitting between them. CDR3 in DNA: TGTGCCAGCAGCTTAAGTCCGGGGGCCGGGGAGCTGTTTTTT. Its protein is CASSLSPGAGELFF.

The chain links TRBV7-6 to TRBJ2-7; 7 bases map to TRBD1. V lost 1 base to trimming and J lost 6 bases; unmatched junction nucleotides: 3. Per germline, CDR1 SGHVS and CDR2 FNYEAQ. The CDR3 runs to 13 residues. The CDR3 DNA reads TGTGCCAGCAGCTTAGGGACAGGTGGCGAGCAGTACTTC. Its protein product is CASSLGTGGEQYF.

The gene calls are TRBV7-8 and TRBJ1-3, with 8 nucleotides matching TRBD1. Germline loops: CDR1 SGHVS, CDR2 FQNEAQ. With 3 bases clipped from V and 0 bases from J, the junction kept 10 bases outside the gene matches. There are 18 residues in the CDR3. This CDR3 reads CASSFREQGVASGNTIYF. The CDR3 DNA sequence: TGTGCCAGCAGCTTTAGGGAACAGGGGGTAGCCTCTGGAAACACCATATATTTT.

The V gene is TRBV10-1, the J gene TRBJ2-7, with D perhaps matching TRBD2 (6 bases). Trimming cost V 6 bases and J 3 bases, with 9 bases left between them. This CDR3 region has 12 residues. Germline V gene sequence: CDR1 WNHNN, CDR2 SYGVQD (reference sequence). CDR3 in amino acids: CASRGEDYEQYF. Here the CDR3 DNA reads TGCGCCAGCAGAGGGGAGGACTACGAGCAGTACTTC.

V usage is TRBV7-2 and J usage is TRBJ2-3; D is unresolved. V was clipped by 3 bases and J by 6 bases, with 13 bases between them. CDR1 and CDR2 (germline): SGHTA, FQGNSA. The CDR3 consists of 14 residues. This CDR3 is CASSFGPLEDTQYF. The CDR3 DNA is TGTGCCAGCAGCTTTGGCCCGCTGGAGGATACGCAGTATTTT.

The gene calls are TRBV19 and TRBJ1-2; 9 bases map to TRBD1. Trimming at V came to 8 bases and at J to 8 bases, leaving 9 bases not matched to a gene. The CDR3 is 13 amino acids. Germline V gene data show CDR1 as LNHDA and CDR2 as SQIVND (reference sequence). In DNA form, the CDR3 reads TGTGCCAGTTCCTTACAGGGGGCCAGCGGCTACACCTTC. This gives the protein CASSLQGASGYTF. Full variable domain (outside the CDR3, taken from reference TRBV19 and TRBJ1-2): DGGITQSPKYLFRKEGQNVTLSCEQNLNHDAMYWYRQDPGQGLRLIYYSQIVNDFQKGDIAEGYSVSREKKESFPLTVTSAQKNPTAFYLCASSLQGASGYTFGSGTRLTVV.

CDR3 nucleotide sequence: TGTGCCAGCAGCTTAGTAACAGGCGTCCACAATGAGCAGTTCTTC. This gives the protein CASSLVTGVHNEQFF. The chain combines TRBV7-9 with TRBJ2-1; D might be TRBD1 (5 bases). The germline V gene has CDR1 SEHNR and CDR2 FQNEAQ (reference sequence). CDR3 length equals 15 residues. Trimming shortened V by 1 base and J by 5 bases, and 12 bases separated the two germline ends.

The chain joins TRBV27 to TRBJ1-3, with D possibly matching TRBD1 (6 bases). Germline V lookup: CDR1 MNHEY, CDR2 SMNVEV (reference sequence). CDR3 length: 18 amino acids. V was pared by 5 bases and J by 0 bases, with 20 bases between. DNA for the CDR3: TGTGCCAGCAGTCCCACCGGGACACAGGTCCGCTCTGGAAACACCATATATTTT. It is translated as CASSPTGTQVRSGNTIYF.

The CDR3 reads CASSLSPAREGQPQHF. The CDR3 bases are TGTGCCAGCAGCTTGAGTCCGGCCAGGGAAGGTCAGCCCCAGCATTTT. J is TRBJ1-5 and V is TRBV5-5, with D perhaps TRBD1 (5 bases). Trimming stripped 1 base from V and 6 bases from J, with 17 bases between. The CDR3 covers 16 residues. Per germline, CDR1 SGHKS and CDR2 YYEKEE (reference sequence).

The J gene is TRBJ1-2, the V gene TRBV27, with TRBD1 matching 7 bases. Germline-derived CDR1 and CDR2 are MNHEY and SMNVEV (reference sequence). After removal of 5 bases from V and 4 bases from J, the junction contained 25 bases not matched to a gene. The CDR3 is made up of 20 amino acids. CDR3 amino acids: CASSLRRTGLPQGQVYGYTF. CDR3 DNA: TGTGCCAGCAGTCTAAGAAGGACAGGTCTCCCCCAAGGACAGGTCTATGGCTACACCTTC.

This sequence joins TRBV7-9 and TRBJ2-7, with 7 bases identical to TRBD1. Germline assignment: CDR1 SEHNR and CDR2 FQNEAQ (reference sequence). The ends lost 6 bases at V and 1 base at J; junction bases unmatched: 3. The CDR3 spans 13 residues. The CDR3 sequence: CASRRDSSYEQYF. CDR3 sequence (DNA): TGTGCCAGCAGGAGGGACAGTTCCTACGAGCAGTACTTC.

V usage is TRBV10-3 and J usage is TRBJ2-2; 8 bases line up with TRBD2. The CDR3 totals 16 residues. Looked up from germline, CDR1 is ENHRY and CDR2 is SYGVKD. V shed 8 bases, J shed 7 bases, and the junction held 15 bases outside the gene matches. CDR3 loop: CAIGRGGTLTSGELFF. The CDR3 DNA sequence: TGTGCCATCGGTCGGGGGGGGACACTAACCAGCGGGGAGCTGTTTTTT.

This rearrangement joins TRBV19 to TRBJ1-5; 8 bases line up with TRBD1. CDR3 length: 13 residues. Unmatched junction bases numbered 7, after V lost 6 bases and J lost 9 bases. Per the germline V gene, CDR1 is LNHDA and CDR2 is SQIVND (reference sequence). CDR3 nucleotide sequence: TGTGCCAGTAGAAACAGGGGGGAAGGGCCCCAGCATTTT. Translated: CASRNRGEGPQHF.

V gene TRBV7-9 combines with J gene TRBJ2-5, with D possibly TRBD2 on 6 matching bases. Trimming cost V 5 bases and J 2 bases, with 12 bases left between them. Germline V gene sequence: CDR1 SEHNR, CDR2 FQNEAQ (reference sequence). The CDR3 has 14 residues. The CDR3, as DNA: TGTGCCAGCAGCATCAGACTAGGTCAAGAGACCCAGTACTTC. The encoded protein is CASSIRLGQETQYF.

This clone was counted between two and nine times. V usage is TRBV6-2 or TRBV6-3 and J usage is TRBJ2-1; the match to TRBD2 covers 8 bases. This CDR3 spans 16 amino acids. V dropped 4 bases and J dropped 7; count of bases not matched to a gene: 12. Per germline, CDR1 MNHEY and CDR2 SVGEGT. Written as DNA, the CDR3 is TGTGCCAGCAGTTTTGGACTAGCCCTGAATGTGAATGAGCAGTTCTTC. Translating gives CASSFGLALNVNEQFF.

The J gene is TRBJ2-3, the V gene TRBV6-5; no reliable D call. This CDR3 comprises 15 residues. V lost 5 bases to trimming and J lost 1 base, with 13 bases between them. Germline values: CDR1 MNHEY, CDR2 SVGAGI. The CDR3 sequence: CASSPLGSGTDTQYF. CDR3 DNA sequence: TGTGCCAGCAGTCCCCTTGGTTCGGGCACAGATACGCAGTATTTT.

The chain has TRBV29-1 and TRBJ1-1, with 8 bases matching TRBD1. This CDR3 contains 13 residues. Trimming cost V 8 bases and J 3 bases; bases outside gene matches: 8. Germline loops: CDR1 SQVTM, CDR2 ANQGSEA. In DNA form, the CDR3 reads TGCAGCACCCGACAGGGGAGGGACACTGAAGCTTTCTTT. It encodes CSTRQGRDTEAFF.

The rearrangement uses TRBV11-2 and TRBJ1-1; TRBD1 might be the D (5 bases). Germline assignment: CDR1 SGHAT and CDR2 FQNNGV. The CDR3 is made up of 13 amino acids. The germline V and J ends were trimmed by 5 bases and 11 bases, with 18 bases remaining between them. CDR3 nucleotide sequence: TGTGCCAGCAGCACCGACAGAACAGTCGTGGCTTTCTTT. Its translation: CASSTDRTVVAFF.